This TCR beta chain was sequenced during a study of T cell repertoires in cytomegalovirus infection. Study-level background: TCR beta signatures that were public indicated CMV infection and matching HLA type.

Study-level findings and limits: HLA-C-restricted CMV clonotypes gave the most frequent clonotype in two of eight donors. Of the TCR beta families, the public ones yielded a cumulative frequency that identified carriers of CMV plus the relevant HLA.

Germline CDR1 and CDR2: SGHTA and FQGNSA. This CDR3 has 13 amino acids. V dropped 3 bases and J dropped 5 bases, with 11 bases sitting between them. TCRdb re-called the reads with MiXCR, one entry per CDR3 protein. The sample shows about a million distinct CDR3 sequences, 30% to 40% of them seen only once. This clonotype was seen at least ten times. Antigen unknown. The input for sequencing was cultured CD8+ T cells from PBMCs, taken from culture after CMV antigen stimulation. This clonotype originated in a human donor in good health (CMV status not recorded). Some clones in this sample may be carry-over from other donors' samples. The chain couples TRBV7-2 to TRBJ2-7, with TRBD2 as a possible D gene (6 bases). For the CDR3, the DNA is TGTGCCAGCAGCTTCCCGGGAGATCACGAGCAGTACTTC. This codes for CASSFPGDHEQYF.